These 30 T cell receptor beta chains originate from one sample sequenced in a study of early T cells in non-severe SARS-CoV-2 infection. TCRdb reprocessed the 5' RACE reads with MiXCR, giving one entry per CDR3 protein. The sample records more than 85,000 distinct CDR3 sequences, around 14% being singletons. Sample: whole blood. These receptors were obtained from an adult who was a healthcare worker with PCR-confirmed SARS-CoV-2 infection or an uninfected control (not recorded which).

This clonotype was counted many times. The chain has TRBV7-9 and TRBJ2-7; unclear D gene. Looked up from germline, CDR1 is SEHNR and CDR2 is FQNEAQ (reference sequence). The CDR3 spans 11 residues. V was clipped by 1 base and J by 6 bases, with 4 bases between them. The CDR3 DNA reads TGTGCCAGCAGCTTAGGCCTCGAGCAGTACTTC. Protein: CASSLGLEQYF.

This clonotype was recorded at least ten times. This sequence joins TRBV6-4 and TRBJ2-1; D gene unclear. CDR3 length: 13 residues. Germline CDR1 is MRHNA and CDR2 is SNTAGT. The ends were cut back, 0 bases at V and 8 bases at J, with 8 bases in the middle. CDR3 nucleotide sequence: TGTGCCAGCAGTGACTCCCAATTCCATGAGCAGTTCTTC. It is translated as CASSDSQFHEQFF.

The CDR3 is CATRTGQNSGNTIYF. For the CDR3, the DNA is TGTGCCACCAGGACAGGGCAGAACTCTGGAAACACCATATATTTT. The chain links TRBV6-5 to TRBJ1-3; 8 bases map to TRBD1. This CDR3 has 15 amino acids. After removal of 10 bases from V and 0 bases from J, the junction contained 8 bases not matched to a gene. Looked up from germline, CDR1 is MNHEY and CDR2 is SVGAGI.

The genes are TRBV2 and TRBJ2-2; 7 bases are shared with TRBD2. The CDR3 has 14 residues. From germline, CDR1 is SNHLY and CDR2 FYNNEI. After removal of 7 bases from V and 0 bases from J, the junction contained 2 bases not matched to a gene. Here the CDR3 reads CASTGLTNTGELFF. The CDR3 region has the DNA TGTGCCAGCACGGGACTAACGAACACCGGGGAGCTGTTTTTT. Complete variable domain (other parts from reference TRBV2 and TRBJ2-2): EPEVTQTPSHQVTQMGQEVILRCVPISNHLYFYWYRQILGQKVEFLVSFYNNEISEKSEIFDDQFSVERPDGSNFTLKIRSTKLEDSAMYFCASTGLTNTGELFFGEGSRLTVL.

The chain recombines TRBV4-1 with TRBJ2-3; 9 bases fit TRBD2. CDR3 size: 15 residues. The ends lost 1 base at V and 6 bases at J; junction bases unmatched: 5. In germline, CDR1 is MGHRA, CDR2 YSYEKL. CDR3 DNA: TGCGCCAGCAGCCAAGCTGCGGGAGGGTACGATACGCAGTATTTT. Translating it yields CASSQAAGGYDTQYF.

The rearrangement uses TRBV7-2 and TRBJ2-3; TRBD2 matches 7 bases. Germline CDR1 is SGHTA and CDR2 is FQGNSA. With V trimmed by 1 base and J by 0 bases, 4 bases remained unmatched. The CDR3 runs 16 residues. Here the CDR3 DNA reads TGTGCCAGCAGCTTAGGGCGGGGGTCTAGCACAGATACGCAGTATTTT. This sequence encodes CASSLGRGSSTDTQYF.

This clonotype was recorded a few times. The V call is TRBV12-3 or TRBV12-4, the J call TRBJ1-3; 10 nucleotides match TRBD1. CDR3 length equals 15 residues. V trimming: 6 bases; J trimming: 5 bases; junction bases outside the gene matches: 7. The CDR3 DNA follows: TGTGCCAGCAGAATGACAGGGGGCCCCAGAAACACCATATATTTT. Its translation: CASRMTGGPRNTIYF.

This clonotype was seen at least ten times. The rearrangement uses TRBV20-1 and TRBJ1-2, with a weak D call TRBD1 (5 bases). From germline, CDR1 is DFQATT and CDR2 SNEGSKA (reference sequence). Trimming took off 4 bases at V and 4 bases at J, with 10 bases between the two ends. There are 12 residues in the CDR3. The DNA of the CDR3 is TGCAGTGCTATCCTCGGGGGCTATGGCTACACCTTC. Amino acid sequence: CSAILGGYGYTF.

This clonotype came up a few times. The CDR3 loop is CSARRGTGSNEQYF. The CDR3 region has the DNA TGCAGTGCTAGACGGGGGACAGGGAGTAACGAGCAGTACTTC. The chain combines TRBV20-1 with TRBJ2-7, with TRBD1 identical over 9 bases. Germline-derived CDR1 and CDR2 are DFQATT and SNEGSKA (reference sequence). V gave up 2 bases and J gave up 5 bases; unmatched junction bases: 7. The CDR3 is 14 amino acids.

DNA for the CDR3: TGTGCCAGCAGCATAGACAGCAATGAGCAGTTCTTC. Its protein product is CASSIDSNEQFF. The chain carries TRBV7-9 and TRBJ2-1; maybe TRBD1 (5 bases). V lost 5 bases and J 6 bases, leaving 8 bases between the germline ends. Germline CDR1 and CDR2: SEHNR and FQNEAQ (reference sequence). The length of the CDR3 is 12 residues.

This clonotype turned up a few times. The chain joins TRBV29-1 to TRBJ2-6; D gene unclear. CDR3 length equals 13 residues. The V gene's germline CDR1 is SQVTM and CDR2 ANQGSEA. Trimming cost V 7 bases and J 4 bases, with 11 bases left between them. The CDR3 spells CSATESGANVLTF. CDR3 sequence (DNA): TGCAGCGCAACAGAATCCGGGGCCAACGTCCTGACTTTC.

This clonotype was detected many times. The chain couples TRBV29-1 to TRBJ1-2, with TRBD1 matching 9 bases. The CDR3 is 13 residues long. The germline CDR1 and CDR2 sequences are SQVTM and ANQGSEA. Trimming at V came to 5 bases and at J to 2 bases, leaving 3 bases not matched to a gene. Here the CDR3 reads CSVWTGANYGYTF. The CDR3 DNA reads TGCAGCGTTTGGACAGGGGCAAACTATGGCTACACCTTC.

This clonotype was detected many times. The chain links TRBV28 to TRBJ2-1; 8 positions agree with TRBD2. J gave up 4 bases and V 6 bases, and 11 bases lay outside the gene matches. This CDR3 spans 16 amino acids. Germline-derived CDR1 and CDR2 are MDHEN and SYDVKM. CDR3 in amino acids: CASRRIGLAGYNEQFF. In DNA, the CDR3 is TGTGCCAGCAGACGAATCGGACTAGCAGGTTACAATGAGCAGTTCTTC.

This clonotype was seen repeatedly, ten times or more. The V call is TRBV20-1, the J call TRBJ1-1; a weak D match, TRBD1 (5 bases). Trimming pared 0 bases from V and 3 bases from J, leaving 11 bases between. Germline CDR1 is DFQATT and CDR2 is SNEGSKA (reference sequence). This CDR3 has 14 amino acids. This CDR3 is CSARDGGRHTEAFF. CDR3 coding DNA: TGCAGTGCTAGAGATGGGGGGAGGCACACTGAAGCTTTCTTT.

This clonotype was recorded at least ten times. V gene TRBV13 combines with J gene TRBJ2-3; unclear D gene. Trimming took 4 bases from V and 0 from J, leaving 8 bases between them. This CDR3 comprises 14 residues. Germline V gives CDR1 PRHDT, CDR2 FYEKMQ (reference sequence). Here the CDR3 DNA reads TGTGCCAGCAGCTCCCGGCCTAGCACAGATACGCAGTATTTT. Its protein product is CASSSRPSTDTQYF.

This clonotype was detected ten times or more. This chain joins TRBV29-1 and TRBJ2-7; D is uncertain. Between the trimmed V and J ends, which lost 5 bases and 2 bases, there was a span of 13 bases. The CDR3 is 13 amino acids. The germline V gene has CDR1 SQVTM and CDR2 ANQGSEA. CDR3 region: CSVSVATPYEQYF. DNA for the CDR3: TGCAGCGTTTCGGTAGCAACCCCCTACGAGCAGTACTTC.

The sample holds many counts of this clonotype. The V gene is TRBV6-6, the J gene TRBJ2-1, with TRBD2 identical over 10 bases. Per the germline V gene, CDR1 is MNHNY and CDR2 is SVGAGI (reference sequence). J was trimmed by 8 bases and V by 7 bases; bases with no gene match: 8. The CDR3 is made up of 14 amino acids. The CDR3 protein is CASKGLAGVDEQFF. For the CDR3, the DNA is TGTGCCAGCAAGGGGCTAGCGGGAGTGGATGAGCAGTTCTTC.

This clonotype was seen only a few times. The rearrangement uses TRBV10-2 and TRBJ1-1; 8 bases are a match to TRBD1. The trim removed 6 bases at V and 6 bases at J, leaving 6 bases unmatched. Per germline, CDR1 WSHSY and CDR2 SAAADI. The CDR3 loop spans 13 amino acids. CDR3 DNA: TGCGCCAGCAGAACAGGGGGAGAGGCTGAAGCTTTCTTT. As protein: CASRTGGEAEAFF.

This clonotype came up a few times. The chain links TRBV12-3 or TRBV12-4 to TRBJ2-1; 9 bases are shared with TRBD1. CDR3 length equals 18 residues. V was clipped by 3 bases and J by 4 bases; unmatched bases: 13. The CDR3 loop is CASSFWRLRDRVYNEQFF. The CDR3 bases are TGTGCCAGCAGTTTTTGGCGTCTCCGGGACAGGGTATACAATGAGCAGTTCTTC.

This clonotype was detected a few times. The rearrangement uses TRBV12-3 or TRBV12-4 and TRBJ2-7; the D is unclear. V lost 2 bases and J lost 3, with 17 bases in between. The CDR3 length is 16 residues. CDR3 in DNA: TGTGCCAGCAGTTTAATGCGCGGAAACTCTTACTACGAGCAGTACTTC. Its translation: CASSLMRGNSYYEQYF.

This clonotype was observed many times. The chain links TRBV7-9 to TRBJ2-1; unclear D gene. CDR1 is SEHNR and CDR2 is FQNEAQ in the germline V gene (reference sequence). CDR3 size: 15 residues. The V gene lost 1 base and the J gene lost 6 bases, with 13 bases spanning the gap. The CDR3, as DNA: TGTGCCAGCAGCTTAGAAGGGCTGGGCGGCAATGAGCAGTTCTTC. It codes for CASSLEGLGGNEQFF. The complete variable domain, with remaining parts taken from reference TRBV7-9 and TRBJ2-1, reads DTGVSQNPRHKITKRGQNVTFRCDPISEHNRLYWYRQTLGQGPEFLTYFQNEAQLEKSRLLSDRFSAERPKGSFSTLEIQRTEQGDSAMYLCASSLEGLGGNEQFFGPGTRLTVL.

This clonotype was detected many times. V usage is TRBV29-1 and J usage is TRBJ1-2; D ambiguous. The CDR3 consists of 14 residues. Trimming removed 1 base from V and 2 bases from J, with 11 bases in between. Per germline, CDR1 SQVTM and CDR2 ANQGSEA. Here the CDR3 reads CSVEGQSQNYGYTF. CDR3 nucleotides: TGCAGCGTTGAAGGCCAAAGCCAAAACTATGGCTACACCTTC. Complete variable domain (other parts from reference TRBV29-1 and TRBJ1-2): SAVISQKPSRDICQRGTSLTIQCQVDSQVTMMFWYRQQPGQSLTLIATANQGSEATYESGFVIDKFPISRPNLTFSTLTVSNMSPEDSSIYLCSVEGQSQNYGYTFGSGTRLTVV.

V is TRBV12-3 or TRBV12-4 and J is TRBJ2-1; 7 nucleotides match TRBD2. The CDR3 has 14 amino acids. J lost 4 bases, V lost 8 bases, and 8 bases had no gene match. CDR3 amino acids: CASGPPGGYNEQFF. In nucleotides, the CDR3 is TGTGCCAGCGGTCCGCCCGGGGGGTACAATGAGCAGTTCTTC.

This clonotype turned up a few times. V and J are TRBV3-1 and TRBJ1-5, with TRBD1 matching 7 bases. CDR3 length: 14 amino acids. The V gene end was trimmed by 3 bases and the J gene end by 7 bases; junction bases not matched to a gene: 6. From germline, CDR1 is LGHDT and CDR2 YNNKEL (reference sequence). The CDR3 spells CASSHRGVEQPQHF. CDR3 bases: TGTGCCAGCAGCCACAGGGGGGTGGAGCAGCCCCAGCATTTT.

This clonotype was detected only a few times. The J gene is TRBJ1-1, the V gene TRBV11-3, with D perhaps matching TRBD1 (5 bases). This CDR3 region has 12 residues. The V and J ends lost 5 bases and 4 bases respectively, with 8 bases between them. CDR1 and CDR2 (germline): SGHNT, YENEEA. The CDR3 reads CASSAQGTEAFF. DNA of the CDR3: TGTGCCAGCAGCGCCCAGGGCACTGAAGCTTTCTTT.

This clonotype was observed a few times. The chain uses TRBV29-1 and TRBJ1-2; D is possibly TRBD1 (5 bases). The CDR3 loop spans 14 amino acids. Trimming removed 1 base at V and 8 bases at J, with 17 bases between. The germline V gene encodes CDR1 SQVTM and CDR2 ANQGSEA. The CDR3 region is CSVEGGPGLNGYTF. The DNA of the CDR3 is TGCAGCGTTGAAGGGGGCCCGGGGCTGAACGGCTACACCTTC.

This clonotype has a count of ten or more. The chain has TRBV6-1 and TRBJ1-6, with unresolved D. The ends were cut back, 3 bases at V and 10 bases at J, with 10 bases in the middle. The CDR3 covers 13 residues. CDR1 is MNHNS, CDR2 SASEGT, per germline. CDR3 region: CASSDEAVSPLHF. In DNA, the CDR3 is TGTGCCAGCAGTGACGAGGCGGTCTCACCCCTCCACTTT.

The chain carries TRBV9 and TRBJ2-2; D is undetermined. The CDR3 contains 12 residues. The germline CDR1 and CDR2 sequences are SGDLS and YYNGEE. Trimming removed 4 bases from V and 6 bases from J, with 7 bases in between. As DNA, the CDR3 is TGTGCCAGCAGCTATTTATCCGGGGAGCTGTTTTTT. Translating it yields CASSYLSGELFF.

This clonotype has at least ten counts. The chain is built from TRBV28 and TRBJ1-6; D may be TRBD1 (6 bases). Per germline, CDR1 MDHEN and CDR2 SYDVKM. Trimming took 6 bases from V and 0 from J, leaving 9 bases between them. There are 15 residues in the CDR3. CDR3 sequence reads: CASSGQSSYNSPLHF. The CDR3 DNA follows: TGTGCCAGCAGCGGACAGAGCTCCTATAATTCACCCCTCCACTTT.

This rearrangement joins TRBV27 to TRBJ2-7; TRBD2 matches 8 bases. CDR3 length: 14 amino acids. Looked up from germline, CDR1 is MNHEY and CDR2 is SMNVEV (reference sequence). The CDR3 region is CATAGVAGHYEQYF. The CDR3, as DNA: TGTGCGACAGCCGGGGTAGCGGGACACTACGAGCAGTACTTC.